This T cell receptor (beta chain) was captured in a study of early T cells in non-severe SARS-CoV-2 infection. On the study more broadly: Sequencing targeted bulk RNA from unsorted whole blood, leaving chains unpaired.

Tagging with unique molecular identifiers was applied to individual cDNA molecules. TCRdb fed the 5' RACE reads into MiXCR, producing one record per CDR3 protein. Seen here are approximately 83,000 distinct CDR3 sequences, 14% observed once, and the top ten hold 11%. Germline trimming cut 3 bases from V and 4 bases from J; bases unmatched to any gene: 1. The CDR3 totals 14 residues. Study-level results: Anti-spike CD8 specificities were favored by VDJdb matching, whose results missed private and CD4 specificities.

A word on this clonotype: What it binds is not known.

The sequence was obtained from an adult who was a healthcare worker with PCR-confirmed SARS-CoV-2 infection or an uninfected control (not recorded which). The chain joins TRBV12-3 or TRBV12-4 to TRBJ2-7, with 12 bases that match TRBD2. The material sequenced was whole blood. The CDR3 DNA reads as TGTGCCAGCAGTTTTCTAGCGGGAGGGTACGAGCAGTACTTC. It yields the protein CASSFLAGGYEQYF.